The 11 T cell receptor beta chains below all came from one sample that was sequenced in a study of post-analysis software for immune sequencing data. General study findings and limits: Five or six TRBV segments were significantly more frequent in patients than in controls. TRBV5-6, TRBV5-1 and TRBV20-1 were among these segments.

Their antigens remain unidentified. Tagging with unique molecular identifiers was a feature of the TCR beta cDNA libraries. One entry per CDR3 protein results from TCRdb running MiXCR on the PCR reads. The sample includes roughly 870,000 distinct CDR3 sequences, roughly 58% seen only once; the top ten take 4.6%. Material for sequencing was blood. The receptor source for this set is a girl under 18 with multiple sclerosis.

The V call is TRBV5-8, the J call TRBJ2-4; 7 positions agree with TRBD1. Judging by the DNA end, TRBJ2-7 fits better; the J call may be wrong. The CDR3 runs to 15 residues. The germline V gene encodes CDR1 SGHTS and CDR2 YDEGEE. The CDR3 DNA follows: TGTGCCAGCAGCACGCTACAGGGGAAAGCGTACGAGCAGTACTTC. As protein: CASSTLQGKAYEQYF.

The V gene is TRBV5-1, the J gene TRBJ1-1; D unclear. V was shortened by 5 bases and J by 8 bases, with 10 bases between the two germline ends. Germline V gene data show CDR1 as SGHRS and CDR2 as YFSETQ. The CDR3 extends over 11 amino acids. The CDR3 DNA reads TGCGCCAGCAGTTCGTCGATAGAAGCTTTCTTT. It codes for CASSSSIEAFF.

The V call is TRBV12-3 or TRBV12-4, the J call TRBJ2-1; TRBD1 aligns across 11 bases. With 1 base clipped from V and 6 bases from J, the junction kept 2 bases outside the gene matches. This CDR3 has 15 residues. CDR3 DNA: TGTGCCAGCAGTTTAGAGGGACAGGGGGGCAATGAGCAGTTCTTC. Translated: CASSLEGQGGNEQFF.

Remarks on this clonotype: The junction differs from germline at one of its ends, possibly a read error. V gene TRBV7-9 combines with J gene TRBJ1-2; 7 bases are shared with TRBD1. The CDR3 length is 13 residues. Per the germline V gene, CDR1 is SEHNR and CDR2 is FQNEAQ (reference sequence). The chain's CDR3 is CVSSSGGTYGYTF. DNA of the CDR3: TGTGTCAGCAGCTCAGGGGGTACCTATGGCTACACCTTC.

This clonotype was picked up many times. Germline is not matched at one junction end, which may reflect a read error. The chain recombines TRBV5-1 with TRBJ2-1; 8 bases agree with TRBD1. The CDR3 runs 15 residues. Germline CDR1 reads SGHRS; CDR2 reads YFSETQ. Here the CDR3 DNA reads TGTGCCAGCAGCTTAGACAGGGGACCCTACAATGAGCAGTTCTTC. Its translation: CASSLDRGPYNEQFF.

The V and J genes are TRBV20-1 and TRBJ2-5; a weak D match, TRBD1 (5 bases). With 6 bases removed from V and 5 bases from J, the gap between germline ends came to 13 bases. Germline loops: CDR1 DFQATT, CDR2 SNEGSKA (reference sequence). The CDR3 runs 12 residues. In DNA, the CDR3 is TGCAGTGCCGGCCAGGGCTTGGAGACCCAGTACTTC. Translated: CSAGQGLETQYF.

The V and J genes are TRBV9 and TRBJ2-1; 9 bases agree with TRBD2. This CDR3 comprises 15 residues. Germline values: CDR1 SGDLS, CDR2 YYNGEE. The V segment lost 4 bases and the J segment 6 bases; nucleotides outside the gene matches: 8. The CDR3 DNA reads TGTGCCAGCAGCCCTAAGGTAGCGGGAGTCAATGAGCAGTTCTTC. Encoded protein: CASSPKVAGVNEQFF.

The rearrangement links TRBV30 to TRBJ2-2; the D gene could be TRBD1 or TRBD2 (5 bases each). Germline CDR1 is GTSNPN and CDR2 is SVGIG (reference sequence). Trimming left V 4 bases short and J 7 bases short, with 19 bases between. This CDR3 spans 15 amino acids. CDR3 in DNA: TGTGCCTGGAAGGGAGTAGGGGAGAATGACGGGGAGCTGTTTTTT. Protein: CAWKGVGENDGELFF. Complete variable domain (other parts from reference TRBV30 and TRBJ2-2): SQTIHQWPATLVQPVGSPLSLECTVEGTSNPNLYWYRQAAGRGLQLLFYSVGIGQISSEVPQNLSASRPQDRQFILSSKKLLLSDSGFYLCAWKGVGENDGELFFGEGSRLTVL.

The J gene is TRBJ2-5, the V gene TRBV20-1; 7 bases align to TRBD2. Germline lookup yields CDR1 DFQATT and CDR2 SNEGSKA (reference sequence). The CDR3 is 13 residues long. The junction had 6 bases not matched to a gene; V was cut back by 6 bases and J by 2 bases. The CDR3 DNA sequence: TGCAGTGCATTAGCGGGTCCGCAAGAGACCCAGTACTTC. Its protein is CSALAGPQETQYF.

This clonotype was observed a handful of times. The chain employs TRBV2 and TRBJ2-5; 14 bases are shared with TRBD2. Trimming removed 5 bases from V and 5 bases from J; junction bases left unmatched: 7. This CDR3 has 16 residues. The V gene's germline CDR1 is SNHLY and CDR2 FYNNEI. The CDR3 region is CASSRGLAGENETQYF. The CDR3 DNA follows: TGTGCCAGCAGTAGGGGACTAGCGGGAGAGAATGAGACCCAGTACTTC.

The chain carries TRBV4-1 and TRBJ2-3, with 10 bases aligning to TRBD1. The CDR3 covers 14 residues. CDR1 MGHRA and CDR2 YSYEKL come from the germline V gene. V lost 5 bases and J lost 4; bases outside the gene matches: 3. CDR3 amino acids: CASSMGQGPDTQYF. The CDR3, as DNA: TGCGCCAGCAGCATGGGACAGGGGCCAGATACGCAGTATTTT.